This TCR beta chain came from a study of identical twins. The CDR3 consists of 13 residues. Trimming left V 10 bases short and J 4 bases short, with 11 bases between. The study's findings and limits: Cord blood's abundant beta clonotypes had fewer insertions, unlike memory repertoires. Among out-of-frame alpha sequences shared by twins, low generation probability occurred in excess. A partial confounding effect on zero-insertion analyses could come from invariant MAIT and iNKT cells.

TCRdb itself ran the 5' RACE reads through MiXCR, one entry per CDR3 protein. The table includes about 890,000 distinct CDR3 sequences, approximately 13% detected once. For this clonotype: Its target is not known.

This sample also appeared in a second study, on yellow fever vaccine responses in identical twins.

Sequenced sample: PBMCs. The rearrangement joins TRBV12-3 or TRBV12-4 to TRBJ2-6; the D gene is possibly TRBD2 (6 bases). This TCR derives from a woman younger than 35 in good health. The CDR3: CATLEGGANVLTF. Here the CDR3 DNA reads TGTGCCACCCTGGAGGGGGGGGCCAACGTCCTGACTTTC.